The clone carrying this T cell receptor (beta chain) was seen many times. What it binds is unknown. These data belong to a study of neurological immune-mediated disorders. The study, taken as a whole, reports: In multiple sclerosis patients, the repertoire cluster was unrelated to clinical or MRI findings.

Germline CDR1 reads DFQATT; CDR2 reads SNEGSKA (reference sequence). V lost 1 base to trimming and J lost 4 bases; unmatched junction nucleotides: 9. This CDR3 is 15 amino acids long. The cDNA was generated through 5'RACE incorporating 10-nucleotide random UMIs. TCRdb ran MiXCR on the 5' RACE reads and lists one entry per CDR3 protein. The sample shows approximately 20,000 distinct CDR3 sequences, 2.6% of them seen only once. The rearrangement links TRBV20-1 to TRBJ1-2; 7 bases align to TRBD1. The sample comprised PBMCs. The receptor was isolated from a woman younger than 30 with multiple sclerosis. In DNA, the CDR3 is TGCAGTGCTAGAGCTCCGGGACAGATGGTCTATGGCTACACCTTC. It translates to CSARAPGQMVYGYTF.